Listed below are T cell receptor beta chains from one sample, sequenced in a study of PD-1 blockade in classical Hodgkin lymphoma. Here immunoSEQ multiplex PCR was the method, and the copy in TCRdb shows in-frame clones only, minus some. The top ten hold around 3% of the sample, which has about 44,000 clones, 66% seen once. The sample in question was peripheral blood mononuclear cells (PBMCs), obtained before the fourth cycle of nivolumab. These receptors came from a human donor with classical Hodgkin lymphoma. The CDR3 runs from the conserved cysteine through the conserved F or W. D genes are given only for firm matches. Expanded clones get a size class; other rows say once, few or many, or leave the size out.

>TRBV9|15|.|TRBJ2-7|.
TGTGCCAGCAGCGCCCACCGCGGGGCCGACTACGAGCAGTACTTC
CASSAHRGADYEQYF
>TRBV7-2|15|.|TRBJ1-5|.
TGTGCCAGCAGCTTAGTAGGGCAGAAGAATCAGCCCCAGCATTTT
CASSLVGQKNQPQHF
>TRBV4-3|15|.|TRBJ2-1|TRBD2
TGCGCCAGCAGCCAAGCGTGGGCTAGCGGTGGAGAGCAGTTCTTC
CASSQAWASGGEQFF
>TRBV18|17|.|TRBJ2-7|TRBD2
TGTGCCAGCTCACCACCCGGAGCGGGGGAAAGGTTCTACGAGCAGTACTTC
CASSPPGAGERFYEQYF
>TRBV5-1|12|.|TRBJ2-7|.
TGCGCCAGCAGGCTGGACAACTACGAGCAGTACTTC
CASRLDNYEQYF
>TRBV28|13|.|TRBJ2-3|.
TGTGCCAGCAGCTCCCCTCGTATTTCGACGCAGTATTTT
CASSSPRISTQYF
>TRBV25-1|18|medium-sized|TRBJ1-6|.
TGTGCCAGCAGGGCCTCCGCGGCCGGGACATCTTATAATTCACCCCTCCACTTT
CASRASAAGTSYNSPLHF
>TRBV6-1|14|.|TRBJ2-7|.
TGTGCCAGCACCGAACAGTACCTCTACTACGAGCAGTACTTC
CASTEQYLYYEQYF
>TRBV7-9|17|.|TRBJ1-3|.
TGTGCCAGCAGCTTTTCGACAGATCCAATTTCTGGAAACACCATATATTTT
CASSFSTDPISGNTIYF
>TRBV19|17|.|TRBJ2-5|.
TGTGCCAGTAGTAGGAACACCGTCGGGCAGGGGCGGAAGACCCAGTACTTC
CASSRNTVGQGRKTQYF
>TRBV6-6|11|.|TRBJ1-1|TRBD1
TGTGCCAGTCAGGGGGCCACTGAAGCTTTCTTT
CASQGATEAFF
>TRBV4-1|18|.|TRBJ2-1|TRBD2
TGCGCCAGCAGCCAAGAAGGAGCGGGACTATTCGCCTACAATGAGCAGTTCTTC
CASSQEGAGLFAYNEQFF
>TRBV6-5|14|.|TRBJ2-7|.
TGTGCCAGCAGTTACTCCGAGGACAGTCGGGAGCAGTACTTC
CASSYSEDSREQYF
>TRBV7-2|13|.|TRBJ2-7|.
TGTGCCAGCAGCCCGCCGGAAGGTATCGAGCAGTACTTC
CASSPPEGIEQYF